Listed here are 18 T cell receptor beta chains from one sample, sequenced in a study of shared clonotypes between healthy human individuals (dated by TCRdb to about 2020). To prepare the library, the immunoSEQ multiplex PCR assay was applied. TCRdb re-hosts the immuneACCESS table, in-frame sequences only. Its copies lack some clones; in the studies checked, an unresolved V gene accounts for under half of them, and the cause for the rest is not known. The sample table records about 1.1 million clones; around 77% of these occur just once. The top ten hold 0.89% of the sample. Sample: memory CD4+ T cells from PBMCs. Per the publication, the cell subset or site label means: CD45RA-negative fraction. The receptors were sampled from a man younger than 30 in good health. Some clones in this sample may be carry-over from other donors' samples.

The chain joins TRBV29-1 to TRBJ2-5; TRBD1 aligns across 10 bases. This CDR3 comprises 16 residues. Trimming at V came to 4 bases and at J to 1 base, leaving 9 bases not matched to a gene. The germline V gene encodes CDR1 SQVTM and CDR2 ANQGSEA. The DNA of the CDR3 is TGCAGCGTTGTAGGTGGAGACAGGGGGCCCCAAGAGACCCAGTACTTC. Protein: CSVVGGDRGPQETQYF.

This clone came up once. This sequence joins TRBV30 and TRBJ1-2; TRBD1 might be the D (6 bases). V shed 4 bases and J shed 6 bases, with 18 bases lying between them. This CDR3 contains 14 residues. Per the germline V gene, CDR1 is GTSNPN and CDR2 is SVGIG (reference sequence). The CDR3 loop reads CAWTNNWGTNGYTF. CDR3 DNA: TGTGCCTGGACTAATAATTGGGGGACAAATGGCTACACCTTC.

The V and J genes are TRBV27 and TRBJ1-2; 9 bases fit TRBD1. The CDR3 loop spans 14 amino acids. V trimming: 5 bases; J trimming: 8 bases; junction bases outside the gene matches: 9. The germline V gene has CDR1 MNHEY and CDR2 SMNVEV (reference sequence). The CDR3 region has the DNA TGTGCCAGCAGTCTCCAACAGGGGGCGGAGGGCTACACCTTC. As protein: CASSLQQGAEGYTF.

The chain combines TRBV6-1 with TRBJ2-1; D is unclear. Germline V gene sequence: CDR1 MNHNS, CDR2 SASEGT. The CDR3 length is 17 residues. Trimming removed 3 bases from V and 6 bases from J, with 21 bases in between. The CDR3 DNA sequence: TGTGCCAGCAGTGACCCACTGGTTTTAACGTCAGGCAATGAGCAGTTCTTC. Residues: CASSDPLVLTSGNEQFF.

Turning to this clone: A much larger clone lies one base from this, so it may be a read error. The chain combines TRBV10-2 with TRBJ1-2; tentatively, D is TRBD1 (5 bases). Germline lookup yields CDR1 WSHSY and CDR2 SAAADI. Trimming removed 3 bases at V and 0 bases at J, with 14 bases between. The CDR3 runs 16 residues. CDR3 coding DNA: TGCGCCAGCAGTGAAGGGACTGTCCGTTCTAACTATGGCTACACCTTC. It specifies CASSEGTVRSNYGYTF.

The chain recombines TRBV29-1 with TRBJ2-1; D not certain. CDR3 length: 14 amino acids. Germline V gives CDR1 SQVTM, CDR2 ANQGSEA. V lost 3 bases to trimming and J lost 2 bases, with 11 bases between them. CDR3: CSVDFPPTYNEQFF. For the CDR3, the DNA is TGCAGCGTTGATTTCCCGCCGACCTACAATGAGCAGTTCTTC.

V and J are TRBV5-4 and TRBJ2-3; possibly TRBD1 or TRBD2 for D (5 bases each). Germline lookup yields CDR1 SGHNT and CDR2 YYREEE (reference sequence). Trimming stripped 0 bases from V and 0 bases from J, with 14 bases between. This CDR3 contains 17 residues. The CDR3 reads CASSLARGGRSTDTQYF. The DNA for the CDR3 is TGTGCCAGCAGCTTGGCCCGGGGCGGAAGGAGCACAGATACGCAGTATTTT.

The chain joins TRBV10-3 to TRBJ1-1, with a weak D call TRBD1 (5 bases). Germline V lookup: CDR1 ENHRY, CDR2 SYGVKD. The CDR3 contains 12 residues. V was pared by 4 bases and J by 6 bases, with 9 bases between. The CDR3 DNA follows: TGTGCCATCAGTGGGACATTGGCTGAAGCTTTCTTT. This translates into CAISGTLAEAFF.

This clone was picked up one time. The CDR3 reads CSVRASGDEQFF. The CDR3 bases are TGCAGCGTTCGGGCTAGCGGCGATGAGCAGTTCTTC. The chain couples TRBV29-1 to TRBJ2-1; 7 nucleotides agree with TRBD2. From germline, CDR1 is SQVTM and CDR2 ANQGSEA. With 5 bases clipped from V and 8 bases from J, the junction kept 6 bases outside the gene matches. The CDR3 spans 12 residues.

The chain uses TRBV9 and TRBJ2-2; D unresolved. Germline CDR1 and CDR2: SGDLS and YYNGEE. This CDR3 spans 14 amino acids. The germline V and J ends were trimmed by 2 bases and 5 bases, with 10 bases remaining between them. The CDR3 DNA is TGTGCCAGCAGCGTCCTCGAATGGACCGGGGAGCTGTTTTTT. Protein product: CASSVLEWTGELFF.

This chain connects TRBV5-6 to TRBJ2-1, with TRBD1 as a possible D gene (6 bases). Germline loops: CDR1 SGHDT, CDR2 YYEEEE. V lost 5 bases and J lost 9, with 27 bases in between. CDR3 size: 17 residues. CDR3 DNA sequence: TGTGCCAGCAGAAAGGGACACGGGGACCAAAGAGTCCGTGAGCAGTTCTTC. This codes for CASRKGHGDQRVREQFF.

This chain connects TRBV4-3 to TRBJ2-7, with 8 bases lining up with TRBD1. V shed 0 bases, J shed 6 bases, and the junction held 7 bases outside the gene matches. Germline CDR1 is LGHNA and CDR2 is YSLEER. CDR3 size: 15 residues. CDR3 DNA sequence: TGCGCCAGCAGCCAAGATATAGCAGGGGGCCTCGAGCAGTACTTC. It codes for CASSQDIAGGLEQYF.

V and J are TRBV5-6 and TRBJ2-5, with TRBD2 identical over 11 bases. Unmatched junction bases numbered 9, after V lost 7 bases and J lost 1 base. The CDR3 is made up of 16 amino acids. Germline values: CDR1 SGHDT, CDR2 YYEEEE. Here the CDR3 DNA reads TGTGCCAGCGAGGGACTAGCGGAGCGGGGCCAAGAGACCCAGTACTTC. It codes for CASEGLAERGQETQYF.

A word on this clone: This sample also contains other DNA sequences that code for the same CDR3. CDR3 sequence: CASSYLGANTEAFF. The CDR3 DNA is TGTGCCAGCAGTTACCTGGGGGCGAACACTGAAGCTTTCTTT. The V call is TRBV6-5, the J call TRBJ1-1; TRBD1 is a possible D gene (6 bases). The CDR3 totals 14 residues. Germline CDR1 is MNHEY and CDR2 is SVGAGI. V lost 2 bases to trimming and J lost 1 base, with 8 bases between them.

J is TRBJ1-1 and V is TRBV15; weak D call: TRBD1 (5 bases). V lost 11 bases and J 1 base, leaving 26 bases between the germline ends. The CDR3 runs to 17 residues. Looked up from germline, CDR1 is LNHNV and CDR2 is YYDKDF (reference sequence). The CDR3 here is CAGEGTVQLGKNTEAFF. The DNA of the CDR3 is TGTGCCGGCGAAGGGACTGTTCAACTCGGGAAGAACACTGAAGCTTTCTTT.

The V gene is TRBV5-1, the J gene TRBJ2-1; unclear D gene. This CDR3 is 14 amino acids long. Per germline, CDR1 SGHRS and CDR2 YFSETQ. Trimming pared 0 bases from V and 2 bases from J, leaving 6 bases between. The CDR3 nucleotides read TGCGCCAGCAGCTTGGATGGGACCTACAATGAGCAGTTCTTC. Translation gives CASSLDGTYNEQFF.

The table lists this clone with a few counts. The chain couples TRBV2 to TRBJ2-6, with D perhaps being TRBD1 or TRBD2 (6 bases each). The CDR3 is 15 residues long. The V end was cut by 9 bases, the J end by 0 bases, with 12 bases between. Germline-derived CDR1 and CDR2 are SNHLY and FYNNEI. The CDR3 DNA reads TGTGCCAGAGAAGGAGGGGGCTCTGGGGCCAACGTCCTGACTTTC. Translating gives CAREGGGSGANVLTF.

This clone was recorded a few times. The same CDR3 arises from other DNA sequences in this sample as well. The chain couples TRBV5-1 to TRBJ2-7; the D is unclear. This CDR3 has 13 amino acids. CDR1 and CDR2 from the germline V gene are SGHRS and YFSETQ. V was clipped by 0 bases and J by 3 bases, with 7 bases between them. The CDR3 bases are TGCGCCAGCAGCTTGGCGTCGGACTACGAGCAGTACTTC. Translating it yields CASSLASDYEQYF.